A selection of T cell receptor beta chains follows, all from one sample in a study of PD-1 blockade in classical Hodgkin lymphoma. Produced via immunoSEQ multiplex PCR; TCRdb's table is partial and in-frame only. This sample has some 96,000 clones, with 65% to 85% found just once. The sample consisted of peripheral blood mononuclear cells (PBMCs), taken at baseline. These receptors originate from a human donor with classical Hodgkin lymphoma. Each CDR3 is given with its conserved first and last residue. Fields, in order: J gene, clone size, D gene, V gene, CDR3 DNA, CDR3 protein. D genes are given only for firm matches. Only part of the rows carry a size: once, few, many, or a class if the clone is expanded.

J gene: TRBJ2-7
clone size: .
D gene: .
V gene: TRBV19
CDR3 DNA: TGTGCCAGTAGTATGACCACGTCCACCTACGAGCAGTACTTC
CDR3 protein: CASSMTTSTYEQYF

J gene: TRBJ2-7
clone size: .
D gene: TRBD1
V gene: TRBV5-1
CDR3 DNA: TGCGCCAGCAGCTTGGAGTACAGGGGTGGGCACGAGCAGTACTTC
CDR3 protein: CASSLEYRGGHEQYF

J gene: TRBJ2-3
clone size: .
D gene: .
V gene: TRBV5-6
CDR3 DNA: TGTGCCAGCAGCTTGGGGCGGGGCACAGATACGCAGTATTTT
CDR3 protein: CASSLGRGTDTQYF

J gene: TRBJ1-5
clone size: .
D gene: .
V gene: TRBV19
CDR3 DNA: TGTGCCAGTAGTATAAAGGGGGACGGCAATCAGCCCCAGCATTTT
CDR3 protein: CASSIKGDGNQPQHF

J gene: TRBJ2-1
clone size: .
D gene: TRBD2
V gene: TRBV7-9
CDR3 DNA: TGTGCCAGCAGCACCACGACTAGCCCGTACAATGAGCAGTTCTTC
CDR3 protein: CASSTTTSPYNEQFF

J gene: TRBJ2-1
clone size: once
D gene: TRBD1
V gene: TRBV6-6
CDR3 DNA: TGTGCCAGCAGTAACCGGGACAGGGCCCACAATGAGCAGTTCTTC
CDR3 protein: CASSNRDRAHNEQFF

J gene: TRBJ2-7
clone size: .
D gene: .
V gene: TRBV7-3
CDR3 DNA: TGTGCCAGCAGCTTTGTGGGTACTACGGGGGAGCAGTACTTC
CDR3 protein: CASSFVGTTGEQYF

J gene: TRBJ2-5
clone size: .
D gene: TRBD1
V gene: TRBV10-3
CDR3 DNA: TGTGCCATCAGTGAACTGCCGGGACAGCAAGAGACCCAGTACTTC
CDR3 protein: CAISELPGQQETQYF

J gene: TRBJ2-7
clone size: .
D gene: .
V gene: TRBV18
CDR3 DNA: TGTGCCAGCTCACCACCGGGCGGGACAGAGCAGTACTTC
CDR3 protein: CASSPPGGTEQYF

J gene: TRBJ1-5
clone size: .
D gene: TRBD1
V gene: TRBV19
CDR3 DNA: TGTGCCAGTAGGACAGGGGGCAATCAGCCCCAGCATTTT
CDR3 protein: CASRTGGNQPQHF

J gene: TRBJ2-7
clone size: .
D gene: .
V gene: TRBV6-5
CDR3 DNA: TGTGCCAGCAGTTACTATCAAACTCGGGGTCGCGGGGAGCAGTACTTC
CDR3 protein: CASSYYQTRGRGEQYF

J gene: TRBJ2-1
clone size: .
D gene: .
V gene: TRBV25-1
CDR3 DNA: TGTGCCAGCAGTGGAGCCTACAATGAGCAGTTCTTC
CDR3 protein: CASSGAYNEQFF

J gene: TRBJ2-7
clone size: .
D gene: .
V gene: TRBV5-4
CDR3 DNA: TGTGCCAGCAGCACCCCGCAGGGGGGGTACGAGCAGTACTTC
CDR3 protein: CASSTPQGGYEQYF

J gene: TRBJ1-1
clone size: .
D gene: .
V gene: TRBV30
CDR3 DNA: TGTGCCTGGAGTGGTGCGGTCGAAGCTTTCTTT
CDR3 protein: CAWSGAVEAFF

J gene: TRBJ2-3
clone size: .
D gene: .
V gene: TRBV19
CDR3 DNA: TGTGCCAGTAGTGCTGGGAGGGGGGCAGATACGCAGTATTTT
CDR3 protein: CASSAGRGADTQYF

J gene: TRBJ2-1
clone size: .
D gene: .
V gene: TRBV6-1
CDR3 DNA: TGTGCCAGCGGGGGAGGTCCGGACAATGAGCAGTTCTTC
CDR3 protein: CASGGGPDNEQFF

J gene: TRBJ2-7
clone size: .
D gene: TRBD2
V gene: TRBV18
CDR3 DNA: TGTGCCAGCTCACCCATAGCGGGAGGGCCTATGGAGCAGTACTTC
CDR3 protein: CASSPIAGGPMEQYF

J gene: TRBJ2-2
clone size: .
D gene: .
V gene: TRBV5-5
CDR3 DNA: TGTGCCAGCAGCTTGAGTAGAGACGGGGAGCTGTTTTTT
CDR3 protein: CASSLSRDGELFF

J gene: TRBJ2-7
clone size: medium-sized
D gene: .
V gene: TRBV4-1
CDR3 DNA: TGCGCCAGCAGCCTAGAGGGGTTTTGGAGCTACGAGCAGTACTTC
CDR3 protein: CASSLEGFWSYEQYF

J gene: TRBJ2-1
clone size: .
D gene: .
V gene: TRBV7-2
CDR3 DNA: TGTGCCAGCAGCTTAACGCGTCAGTTGGGCAATGAGCAGTTCTTC
CDR3 protein: CASSLTRQLGNEQFF

J gene: TRBJ2-1
clone size: .
D gene: TRBD2
V gene: TRBV18
CDR3 DNA: TGTGCCAGCTCACCGTTAGCGGGAGCGGTATCCTACAATGAGCAGTTCTTC
CDR3 protein: CASSPLAGAVSYNEQFF

J gene: TRBJ1-5
clone size: .
D gene: TRBD1
V gene: TRBV19
CDR3 DNA: TGTGCCAGTAGTATACCCGGACAGGGGGCACGACAGCCCCAGCATTTT
CDR3 protein: CASSIPGQGARQPQHF

J gene: TRBJ2-1
clone size: .
D gene: .
V gene: TRBV19
CDR3 DNA: TGTGCCAGTAGTTCTCCCGGGAGTAGCGCTGAGCAGTTCTTC
CDR3 protein: CASSSPGSSAEQFF

J gene: TRBJ2-7
clone size: once
D gene: TRBD1
V gene: TRBV7-9
CDR3 DNA: TGTGCCAGCAGTTCCACCGATCAGGGGGCAGGCGAGCAGTACTTC
CDR3 protein: CASSSTDQGAGEQYF

J gene: TRBJ2-2
clone size: .
D gene: TRBD2
V gene: TRBV7-8
CDR3 DNA: TGTGCCAGCAGCTTAGCGGGAGGGACCGGGGAGCTGTTTTTT
CDR3 protein: CASSLAGGTGELFF

J gene: TRBJ1-1
clone size: .
D gene: .
V gene: TRBV6-6
CDR3 DNA: TGTGCCAGCAGTTATTACGATGGTGGGGCTGAAGCTTTCTTT
CDR3 protein: CASSYYDGGAEAFF

J gene: TRBJ1-1
clone size: .
D gene: .
V gene: TRBV7-9
CDR3 DNA: TGTGCCAGCAGCTTAAAATTAACTGAAGCTTTCTTT
CDR3 protein: CASSLKLTEAFF

J gene: TRBJ2-3
clone size: few
D gene: .
V gene: TRBV9
CDR3 DNA: TGTGCCAGCAGCGTAAGTGGGGCCCCAGATACGCAGTATTTT
CDR3 protein: CASSVSGAPDTQYF

J gene: TRBJ2-3
clone size: .
D gene: .
V gene: TRBV5-1
CDR3 DNA: TGCGCCAGCACGCCGGGCGGGGTCTCTAGCACAGATACGCAGTATTTT
CDR3 protein: CASTPGGVSSTDTQYF

J gene: TRBJ2-5
clone size: .
D gene: TRBD2
V gene: TRBV28
CDR3 DNA: TGTGCTTGCGGGGGGCCTCAGTCGACCCAGTACTTC
CDR3 protein: CACGGPQSTQYF

J gene: TRBJ1-4
clone size: .
D gene: .
V gene: TRBV25-1
CDR3 DNA: TGTGCCAGCATCTTCGAAGAGGGGAAAGCAACTAATGAAAAACTGTTTTTT
CDR3 protein: CASIFEEGKATNEKLFF

J gene: TRBJ2-7
clone size: .
D gene: .
V gene: TRBV10-3
CDR3 DNA: TGTGCCGTCCTTGGCGGACCCTACGAGCAGTACTTC
CDR3 protein: CAVLGGPYEQYF

J gene: TRBJ1-2
clone size: .
D gene: TRBD1
V gene: TRBV19
CDR3 DNA: TGTGCCAGTAGTATCCCGACAGGGGGCGCCGTCTATGGCTACACCTTC
CDR3 protein: CASSIPTGGAVYGYTF

J gene: TRBJ2-7
clone size: .
D gene: TRBD1
V gene: TRBV13
CDR3 DNA: TGTGCCAGCAGCGTAAACGACAGGGACGAGCAGTACTTC
CDR3 protein: CASSVNDRDEQYF

J gene: TRBJ2-3
clone size: once
D gene: .
V gene: TRBV5-1
CDR3 DNA: TGCGCCAGCAGCTTGGATAGCGGAACGGGCACAGATACGCAGTATTTT
CDR3 protein: CASSLDSGTGTDTQYF

J gene: TRBJ2-7
clone size: .
D gene: .
V gene: TRBV5-1
CDR3 DNA: TGCGCCAGCAGCTTCGGAGGGTCCAGATACGAGCAGTACTTC
CDR3 protein: CASSFGGSRYEQYF

J gene: TRBJ2-7
clone size: .
D gene: .
V gene: TRBV27
CDR3 DNA: TGTGCCAGCAGAAGTTTAGGGGACACAAACTACGAGCAGTACTTC
CDR3 protein: CASRSLGDTNYEQYF

J gene: TRBJ2-1
clone size: few
D gene: .
V gene: TRBV19
CDR3 DNA: TGTGCCAGTAGTAGAAGGGGGAGAGACAATGAGCAGTTCTTC
CDR3 protein: CASSRRGRDNEQFF

J gene: TRBJ2-2
clone size: once
D gene: TRBD2
V gene: TRBV5-4
CDR3 DNA: TGTGCCAGCAGCTTGGAACTAGCGGGAGGGGTCACCGGGGAGCTGTTTTTT
CDR3 protein: CASSLELAGGVTGELFF

J gene: TRBJ1-1
clone size: .
D gene: .
V gene: TRBV5-1
CDR3 DNA: TGCGCCAGCCGAACATTGACAGTTAACACTGAAGCTTTCTTT
CDR3 protein: CASRTLTVNTEAFF

J gene: TRBJ2-2
clone size: .
D gene: .
V gene: TRBV2
CDR3 DNA: TGTGCCTCTGCCGGACTGCCAGGGACCGGGGAGCTGTTTTTT
CDR3 protein: CASAGLPGTGELFF

J gene: TRBJ2-1
clone size: .
D gene: TRBD2
V gene: TRBV29-1
CDR3 DNA: TGCAGCGTTGAGGAGGGTAGCGGGGCCACCTACAATGAGCAGTTCTTC
CDR3 protein: CSVEEGSGATYNEQFF

J gene: TRBJ2-1
clone size: .
D gene: TRBD2
V gene: TRBV9
CDR3 DNA: TGTGCCAGCAGCGATCGGGTAGCGGGAATGGATGAGCAGTTCTTC
CDR3 protein: CASSDRVAGMDEQFF